This paragraph reports one T cell receptor (beta chain). Its antigen is unknown. V lost 7 bases, J lost 5 bases, and 20 bases lay in between. The CDR3 runs 16 residues. Germline V gene lookup returns CDR1 LNHDA and CDR2 SQIVND (reference sequence). In the original processing: It was from CDR3 differences across clinicopathological groups that a distant-metastasis classifier for papillary thyroid cancer was built. TCRdb ran MiXCR on the PCR reads. The V and J calls come from TCRdb's annotation, not from the publication. Of 15,000 to 20,000 clones in the sample, around 25% were seen once. This entry belongs to a study of metastatic and nonmetastatic thyroid tumors. Study results and caveats: Benign nodules were reported to have significantly lower TCR beta diversity than malignant thyroid tumors, in blood and tumor.

No treatment of any kind had been given to any patient before thyroid surgery. The clonotype was recovered from a female donor with papillary thyroid cancer or a benign thyroid nodule (not recorded which). Some clones in this sample may be carry-over from other donors' samples. The chain has TRBV19 and TRBJ2-2; D may be TRBD2 (7 bases). Sequenced input: adjacent normal tissue. The CDR3 sequence: CASMWTRGGLTGELFF. CDR3 in DNA: TGTGCCAGTATGTGGACTAGAGGGGGATTAACCGGGGAGCTGTTTTTT.